This record concerns one T cell receptor (beta chain) sequence. Its antigen is as yet unknown. This specimen comes from a study of beta chain features in type 1 diabetes. Findings of the study overall: A moderate, significant TCRB CDR3 shortening appeared in type 1 diabetes across four CD4+ subsets.

This CDR3 is built from 13 residues. Germline V gene lookup returns CDR1 SQVTM and CDR2 ANQGSEA. V lost 4 bases and J 1 base, leaving 8 bases between the germline ends. Every bit of the isolated RNA underwent reverse transcription, so sequencing read expressed TCRB transcripts. Profiling relied on immunoSEQ multiplex PCR, and the TCRdb table lists in-frame clones only, not all of them. The table lists 200,000 to 250,000 clones, around 68% of them singletons. The sequenced sample consisted of naive CD4+ T cells from blood. The V and J genes are TRBV29-1 and TRBJ1-5, with no clear D. The receptor was derived from a young man in good health. Written as DNA, the CDR3 is TGCAGCGTTGGAGAGGCGAGCAATCAGCCCCAGCATTTT. It codes for CSVGEASNQPQHF.